This T cell receptor (beta chain) was profiled in a study of blood T cell repertoires in COVID-19 (dated by TCRdb to 2020 to 2021). About the study as a whole: Collaborator samples came from the United States, Italy and Spain and covered acute and convalescent phases of COVID-19. A de-identified subject ID, COVID-19 status, age in years and sex were almost always included in the sample metadata. The repertoires were made available in a free public database intended to serve as a resource for research on the immune response to SARS-CoV-2. Samples came from the ongoing ImmuneRACE study (first 160 participants) plus 1,254 subjects from 6 global collaborators. Deeply sampled blood TCRbeta repertoires from subjects exposed to, actively infected with, or recovered from COVID-19 were included in the dataset. The material from the prospective study consisted of cDNA or gDNA derived from T cells, B-cell-depleted T cells, or PBMCs. Where available, HLA class I and class II types were taken from metadata supplied by the sample provider and were not determined by assay-based typing.

The count of this clone is one. What antigen it recognizes has not been identified. No much larger clone is present one base from it, and per-base qualities are unavailable. Trimming takes 1 base off V and 1 base off J; junction bases not matched to a gene: 3. CDR1 and CDR2 were assigned from the germline V gene (reference sequence) as SEHNR and FQNEAQ. The CDR3, from cysteine to phenylalanine, totals 19 residues. Here the CDR3 DNA is all that survives: 57 bases in frame from base 1. Results and caveats for the whole study, not just this receptor: How much clinical and demographic metadata was included differed by source and by participant, and the metadata was provided uncurated.

Collaborating institutions collected whole blood in K2EDTA tubes following their own protocols. For TCRbeta analysis, collaborator samples were shipped as frozen whole blood, as isolated PBMCs, or as DNA extracted from either sample type. TCRbeta CDR3 regions were amplified from genomic DNA using the immunoSEQ Assay, a bias-controlled multiplex PCR. As for the original processing: The number of nucleated cells in each sample was estimated by amplification of reference gene primers within the assay. To quantify the absolute abundance of each unique TCRbeta CDR3 rearrangement, sequence reads were collapsed and filtered. For each sample, productive Simpson clonality was calculated as the square root of Simpson's diversity index over productive rearrangements. The source is immuneACCESS, and TCRdb retained only in-frame sequences with V and J called. Part of the clones is not carried over; for the studies checked, unresolved V genes explain less than half of this, and the remainder is unexplained. Clone size and V and J calls were adopted from that table, with D and trimming inferred from the DNA. The sample data list about 360,000 clones, and about 88% of these were observed just once. Less than 3.5% of the sample rests with the top ten.

Sequences were obtained from peripheral blood. The TCR originated in a human donor in a cohort sampled during active COVID-19. The V and J genes are TRBV7-9 and TRBJ2-6; TRBD2 aligns with 14 central bases. At the DNA level, the sequence is TGTGCCAGCAGCTTAGGGGGACTAGCGGGAGTTTCTGGGGCCAACGTCCTGACTTTC. This codes for CASSLGGLAGVSGANVLTF.